The rows below give T cell receptor beta chains drawn from one sample of a study of T cell repertoires in cytomegalovirus infection. Their cognate antigens are unknown. TCRdb ran MiXCR on the reads and lists one entry per CDR3 protein. In the table there are roughly 860,000 distinct CDR3 sequences, roughly 33% of which are singletons. This sample comprised cultured CD8+ T cells from PBMCs, obtained from culture after CMV antigen stimulation. These receptors all stem from a human donor in good health (CMV status not recorded). Some clones in this sample may be carry-over from other donors' samples. The CDR3 runs from the conserved cysteine through the conserved F or W. Only some rows state a clone size, as once, few, many or a class for expanded clones.

CDR3aa: CASSFLGVGFEAFF
v_gene: TRBV28
j_gene: TRBJ1-1
abundance: NA

CDR3aa: CASSAARGNIQYF
v_gene: TRBV5-6
j_gene: TRBJ2-4
abundance: NA

CDR3aa: CASSKGLDGNTIYF
v_gene: TRBV7-9
j_gene: TRBJ1-3
abundance: few

CDR3aa: CASSSRGSPGQFF
v_gene: TRBV5-4
j_gene: TRBJ2-1
abundance: few

CDR3aa: CASSLYPSSNQPQHF
v_gene: TRBV2
j_gene: TRBJ1-5
abundance: once

CDR3aa: CSARDYLLGAGETQYF
v_gene: TRBV20-1
j_gene: TRBJ2-5
abundance: few

CDR3aa: CASSLRITGELFF
v_gene: TRBV11-3
j_gene: TRBJ2-2
abundance: many

CDR3aa: CASSLEDRARTPFF
v_gene: TRBV7-9
j_gene: TRBJ1-1
abundance: few

CDR3aa: CASSHFSGTGGIVGNSPLHF
v_gene: TRBV4-1
j_gene: TRBJ1-6
abundance: NA

CDR3aa: CVSSTSGGGSYNEQFF
v_gene: TRBV19
j_gene: TRBJ2-1
abundance: NA

CDR3aa: CASSQDRSGTAANYGYTF
v_gene: TRBV4-1
j_gene: TRBJ1-2
abundance: NA

CDR3aa: CASSEVESNQPQHF
v_gene: TRBV7-9
j_gene: TRBJ1-5
abundance: many

CDR3aa: CASSLSGALGELFF
v_gene: TRBV28
j_gene: TRBJ2-2
abundance: NA

CDR3aa: CASSFVAGGPDTQYF
v_gene: TRBV7-3
j_gene: TRBJ2-3
abundance: many

CDR3aa: CANSQNPGLSTEAFF
v_gene: TRBV4-1
j_gene: TRBJ1-1
abundance: NA

CDR3aa: CASSPLAGGLSNEQYF
v_gene: TRBV19
j_gene: TRBJ2-7
abundance: few

CDR3aa: CSSSLRQDTLVFNEQFF
v_gene: TRBV5-3
j_gene: TRBJ2-1
abundance: NA

CDR3aa: CASSQWGGTEAFF
v_gene: TRBV4-1
j_gene: TRBJ1-1
abundance: NA

CDR3aa: CASSFQTSGGIQETQYF
v_gene: TRBV12-3/TRBV12-4
j_gene: TRBJ2-5
abundance: NA

CDR3aa: CASSPSGETYEQYF
v_gene: TRBV27
j_gene: TRBJ2-7
abundance: few

CDR3aa: CASSGGETDNKETQYF
v_gene: TRBV27
j_gene: TRBJ2-5
abundance: NA

CDR3aa: CASSYLGQGINQPQHF
v_gene: TRBV6-6
j_gene: TRBJ1-5
abundance: few

CDR3aa: CASKTSGGAHEQFF
v_gene: TRBV4-1
j_gene: TRBJ2-1
abundance: few

CDR3aa: CASSIAGFSGANVLTF
v_gene: TRBV19
j_gene: TRBJ2-6
abundance: NA

CDR3aa: CASSLGQPARADTQYF
v_gene: TRBV7-3
j_gene: TRBJ2-3
abundance: many

CDR3aa: CATSSLGGVYNEQFF
v_gene: TRBV15
j_gene: TRBJ2-1
abundance: NA

CDR3aa: CASSQEVFPGAEAFF
v_gene: TRBV4-3
j_gene: TRBJ1-1
abundance: NA

CDR3aa: CASSMTGSNYGYTF
v_gene: TRBV7-6
j_gene: TRBJ1-2
abundance: NA